A single sample is the source of the 28 T cell receptor beta chains below, sequenced in a study of OX40 agonist ivuxolimab in advanced cancers. Some clones are missing from TCRdb's copy, which holds only in-frame ones; the method was immunoSEQ multiplex PCR. This sample carries roughly 100,000 clones, 90% to 95% of them seen once, and the ten largest clones take around 0.25%. Sequences were derived from CD4+ or CD8+ T cells sorted from blood, sampled in a trial of the OX40 agonist ivuxolimab. These receptors were collected from an adult with an advanced solid tumor such as melanoma, head and neck, liver or kidney cancer.

V is TRBV15 and J is TRBJ2-3; no definite D call. This CDR3 spans 13 amino acids. CDR1 and CDR2 from the germline V gene are LNHNV and YYDKDF (reference sequence). Trimming took 5 bases from V and 7 from J, leaving 13 bases between them. DNA for the CDR3: TGTGCCACCAGCCCTGGGATTGTCAATACGCAGTATTTT. As protein: CATSPGIVNTQYF.

V is TRBV6-5 and J is TRBJ1-5; 10 nucleotides match TRBD1. Per the germline V gene, CDR1 is MNHEY and CDR2 is SVGAGI. The CDR3 totals 12 residues. V gave up 9 bases and J gave up 5 bases; unmatched junction bases: 1. DNA of the CDR3: TGTGCCAGGACAGGGGGCGATCAGCCCCAGCATTTT. Protein sequence: CARTGGDQPQHF.

Notes on this clone: Other DNA sequences in this specimen translate into the identical CDR3. The gene calls are TRBV15 and TRBJ1-5; D call uncertain. The V end lost 1 base, the J end lost 5 bases, and 3 bases lay between the germline ends. This CDR3 has 12 amino acids. Per germline, CDR1 LNHNV and CDR2 YYDKDF (reference sequence). For the CDR3, the DNA is TGTGCCACCAGCAGAGTGGATCAGCCCCAGCATTTT. Protein: CATSRVDQPQHF.

The CDR3 DNA is TGTGCCAGTAGTATAAGGGGGGACACTCAGAACACTGAAGCTTTCTTT. Translating gives CASSIRGDTQNTEAFF. J is TRBJ1-1 and V is TRBV19; tentative D call: TRBD1 (6 bases). The CDR3 extends over 16 amino acids. V was cut by 2 bases and J by 1 base, with 14 bases left in between. The germline V gene has CDR1 LNHDA and CDR2 SQIVND (reference sequence).

The V gene is TRBV2, the J gene TRBJ1-5; D gene unclear. The CDR3 runs to 16 residues. The V end lost 4 bases, the J end lost 1 base, and 14 bases lay between the germline ends. Germline assignment: CDR1 SNHLY and CDR2 FYNNEI. DNA of the CDR3: TGTGCCAGCAGTGTAACCAGCCTACGAAGCAATCAGCCCCAGCATTTT. Translation gives CASSVTSLRSNQPQHF.

The chain recombines TRBV10-3 with TRBJ2-5, with unresolved D. The CDR3 contains 11 residues. V shed 2 bases and J shed 7 bases, with 5 bases lying between them. Germline values: CDR1 ENHRY, CDR2 SYGVKD. CDR3 nucleotides: TGTGCCATCAGTGAGGCGGCGACCCAGTACTTC. Protein: CAISEAATQYF.

The chain employs TRBV11-2 and TRBJ2-7; the D call may be TRBD1 or TRBD2 (5 bases each). Trimming left V 4 bases short and J 7 bases short, with 14 bases between. The CDR3 runs 13 residues. CDR1 and CDR2 (germline): SGHAT, FQNNGV. Here the CDR3 reads CASSSLAGSEQYF. The CDR3, as DNA: TGTGCCAGCAGCTCCCTAGCAGGGTCTGAGCAGTACTTC.

The J gene is TRBJ1-2, the V gene TRBV28; D is unclear. V was pared by 6 bases and J by 6 bases, with 8 bases between. Germline assignment: CDR1 MDHEN and CDR2 SYDVKM. The CDR3 contains 11 residues. The CDR3 DNA reads as TGTGCCAGCAGATATTTGAATGGCTACACCTTC. Translation: CASRYLNGYTF.

This clone was detected only once. The J gene is TRBJ1-6, the V gene TRBV6-5; TRBD1 agrees at 9 bases. There are 14 residues in the CDR3. CDR1 is MNHEY, CDR2 SVGAGI, per germline. V lost 6 bases to trimming and J lost 10 bases; unmatched junction nucleotides: 7. As DNA, the CDR3 is TGTGCCAGCAGCCCGGGACAGGGAGCATCACCCCTCCACTTT. It yields the protein CASSPGQGASPLHF.

In this sample, this clone turned up once. The chain is built from TRBV12-5 and TRBJ1-6; D is possibly TRBD1 (5 bases). The V end was cut by 1 base, the J end by 6 bases, with 10 bases between. CDR3 length equals 15 residues. The germline gives CDR1 LGHNT, CDR2 FRNRAP. CDR3 residues: CASGLEGTRNSPLHF. CDR3 sequence (DNA): TGTGCTAGTGGTTTGGAGGGGACGCGTAATTCACCCCTCCACTTT.

The genes are TRBV6-5 and TRBJ1-5; no firm D call. This CDR3 region has 14 residues. The V and J ends lost 5 bases and 6 bases respectively, with 14 bases between them. Germline values: CDR1 MNHEY, CDR2 SVGAGI. The CDR3, as DNA: TGTGCCAGCAGTGAATACCCTACTAGTCAGCCCCAGCATTTT. As protein: CASSEYPTSQPQHF.

This clone came up once. J is TRBJ2-7 and V is TRBV6-6, with 13 positions matching TRBD2. V shed 4 bases, J shed 7 bases, and the junction held 4 bases outside the gene matches. Germline V CDR1 and CDR2: MNHNY, SVGAGI (reference sequence). The CDR3 covers 14 residues. The CDR3 nucleotides read TGTGCCAGCAGTTCGACTAGCGGGAGGTGGGAGCAGTACGTC. The encoded protein is CASSSTSGRWEQYV.

This clone was picked up a small number of times. The chain carries TRBV18 and TRBJ1-1; D is ambiguous. This CDR3 comprises 14 residues. CDR1 and CDR2 from the germline V gene are KGHSH and LQKENI. V dropped 3 bases and J dropped 2 bases, with 10 bases sitting between them. This CDR3 reads CASSPVGGNTEAFF. CDR3 in DNA: TGTGCCAGCTCACCGGTCGGAGGTAACACTGAAGCTTTCTTT.

CDR3 region: CASSLSGGQDTQYF. The CDR3 region has the DNA TGTGCCAGCAGCTTATCGGGAGGTCAAGATACGCAGTATTTT. This chain joins TRBV7-3 and TRBJ2-3; 7 nucleotides align to TRBD2. The V segment lost 2 bases and the J segment 5 bases; nucleotides outside the gene matches: 4. The germline gives CDR1 SGHTA, CDR2 FQGTGA. The CDR3 length is 14 residues.

The chain recombines TRBV6-5 with TRBJ1-6; D ambiguous. The CDR3 extends over 13 amino acids. The germline V gene has CDR1 MNHEY and CDR2 SVGAGI. Trimming stripped 2 bases from V and 4 bases from J, with 3 bases between. CDR3 nucleotide sequence: TGTGCCAGCAGTTACCGATATAATTCACCCCTCCACTTT. Encoded protein: CASSYRYNSPLHF.

V usage is TRBV6-1 and J usage is TRBJ1-2, with TRBD1 as a possible D gene (6 bases). Trimming removed 7 bases at V and 4 bases at J, with 13 bases between. Germline lookup yields CDR1 MNHNS and CDR2 SASEGT. There are 13 residues in the CDR3. The CDR3 spells CASTFTRGYGYTF. DNA of the CDR3: TGTGCCAGCACCTTCACCAGGGGCTATGGCTACACCTTC.

The chain joins TRBV7-2 to TRBJ2-4, with D unresolved. Germline V gene sequence: CDR1 SGHTA, CDR2 FQGNSA. This CDR3 has 11 amino acids. Trimming took 1 base from V and 8 from J, leaving 3 bases between them. CDR3 coding DNA: TGTGCCAGCAGCTTAGTCCACATTCAGTACTTC. This encodes CASSLVHIQYF.

This rearrangement joins TRBV30 to TRBJ1-1, with D possibly matching TRBD1 (6 bases). V lost 0 bases and J lost 4, with 9 bases in between. Germline V gene lookup returns CDR1 GTSNPN and CDR2 SVGIG (reference sequence). The CDR3 has 13 amino acids. CDR3 DNA: TGTGCCTGGAGTGTACAGGGTTTCACTGAAGCTTTCTTT. Translated: CAWSVQGFTEAFF.

The chain has TRBV15 and TRBJ2-3; the D is unclear. The CDR3 covers 14 residues. Trimming took off 0 bases at V and 0 bases at J, with 4 bases between the two ends. Germline CDR1 reads LNHNV; CDR2 reads YYDKDF (reference sequence). CDR3 in DNA: TGTGCCACCAGCAGAGATACCAGCACAGATACGCAGTATTTT. Translated, it gives CATSRDTSTDTQYF.

CDR3 in DNA: TGCGCCAGCAGCTTGGGGGGTGACCAAGAGACCCAGTACTTC. Amino acid sequence: CASSLGGDQETQYF. The genes are TRBV5-1 and TRBJ2-5; D uncertain. The CDR3 is made up of 14 amino acids. V lost 0 bases and J 0 bases, leaving 6 bases between the germline ends. Germline assignment: CDR1 SGHRS and CDR2 YFSETQ.

The chain carries TRBV28 and TRBJ2-5; no clear D gene. The germline CDR1 and CDR2 sequences are MDHEN and SYDVKM. This CDR3 is built from 12 residues. The ends were cut back, 1 base at V and 4 bases at J, with 4 bases in the middle. For the CDR3, the DNA is TGTGCCAGCAGTTTATCGGGAGAGACCCAGTACTTC. Translating it yields CASSLSGETQYF.

This sequence joins TRBV4-3 and TRBJ2-2; a weak D match, TRBD2 (7 bases). Trimming shortened V by 2 bases and J by 5 bases, and 18 bases separated the two germline ends. The CDR3 has 17 amino acids. CDR1 is LGHNA, CDR2 YSLEER, per germline. CDR3 bases: TGCGCCAGCAGCCAAATTGAGGGGGAGGGTGGTACCGGGGAGCTGTTTTTT. Its protein is CASSQIEGEGGTGELFF.

J is TRBJ2-3 and V is TRBV30; D is unclear. Trimming took off 4 bases at V and 9 bases at J, with 14 bases between the two ends. The CDR3 totals 12 residues. CDR1 is GTSNPN and CDR2 is SVGIG in the germline V gene (reference sequence). The CDR3 DNA reads as TGTGCCTGGACCCCGACCCAAGGCACGCAGTATTTT. It translates to CAWTPTQGTQYF.

This chain joins TRBV2 and TRBJ2-7; 9 positions match TRBD2. This CDR3 is 14 amino acids long. Germline V gene sequence: CDR1 SNHLY, CDR2 FYNNEI. V shed 8 bases, J shed 2 bases, and the junction held 7 bases outside the gene matches. CDR3 sequence (DNA): TGTGCCAGCTCCCGACTAGCGGATACCTACGAGCAGTACTTC. It specifies CASSRLADTYEQYF.

This clone was detected once. The rearrangement uses TRBV14 and TRBJ2-3; unclear D gene. The CDR3 extends over 13 amino acids. The germline V gene encodes CDR1 SGHDN and CDR2 FVKESK. Trimming removed 8 bases at V and 1 base at J, with 10 bases between. CDR3 DNA: TGTGCCAGCGCGCCGGGTGGCACAGATACGCAGTATTTT. This encodes CASAPGGTDTQYF.

The rearrangement joins TRBV5-6 to TRBJ1-1; 8 bases map to TRBD1. The V gene's germline CDR1 is SGHDT and CDR2 YYEEEE. The CDR3 length is 13 residues. V lost 4 bases to trimming and J lost 11 bases; unmatched junction nucleotides: 10. The CDR3 loop is CASSPGQDVWAFF. Written as DNA, the CDR3 is TGTGCCAGCAGCCCGGGACAGGACGTTTGGGCTTTCTTT.

The V and J genes are TRBV7-2 and TRBJ2-1, with TRBD2 as a possible D gene (5 bases). Trimming shortened V by 4 bases and J by 11 bases, and 18 bases separated the two germline ends. Looked up from germline, CDR1 is SGHTA and CDR2 is FQGNSA. The CDR3 covers 14 residues. The CDR3 DNA reads TGTGCCAGCAGCTCCTCCGGGCGGGCCTATAAGCAGTTCTTC. Protein sequence: CASSSSGRAYKQFF.

A few counts support this clone. The junction departs from germline at one end; a sequencing error may be responsible. The chain uses TRBV7-7 and TRBJ2-5; 8 bases line up with TRBD2. Germline values: CDR1 SSHAT, CDR2 FNYEAQ (reference sequence). The CDR3 is made up of 13 amino acids. The CDR3 nucleotides are TGTGCTAGCACCCCACTAGCGGAAGAGACCCAGTACTTC. Amino acids: CASTPLAEETQYF. The full variable domain, in which reference TRBV7-7 and TRBJ2-5 provide the parts outside the CDR3, is GAGVSQSPRYKVTKRGQDVTLRCDPISSHATLYWYQQALGQGPEFLTYFNYEAQPDKSGLPSDRFSAERPEGSISTLTIQRTEQRDSAMYRCASTPLAEETQYFGPGTRLLVL.